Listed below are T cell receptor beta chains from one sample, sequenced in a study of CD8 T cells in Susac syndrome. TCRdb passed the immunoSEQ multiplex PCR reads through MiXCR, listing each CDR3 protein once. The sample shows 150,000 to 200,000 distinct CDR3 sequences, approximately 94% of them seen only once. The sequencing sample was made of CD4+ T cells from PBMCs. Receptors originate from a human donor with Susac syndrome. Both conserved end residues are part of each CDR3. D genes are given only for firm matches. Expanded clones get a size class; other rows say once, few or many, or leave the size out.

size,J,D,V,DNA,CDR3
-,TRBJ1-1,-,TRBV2,TGTGCCAGCACGACAGGCCAGAACACTGAAGCTTTCTTT,CASTTGQNTEAFF
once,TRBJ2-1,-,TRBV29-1,TGCAGCGTTGGGGCAGGGGCCTGGGATGAGCAGTTCTTC,CSVGAGAWDEQFF
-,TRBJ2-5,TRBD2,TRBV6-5,TGTGCCAGCAGTTACCCGGCTAGCGGGGGGTCACCGGCCCAGTACTTC,CASSYPASGGSPAQYF
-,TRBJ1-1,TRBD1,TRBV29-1,TGCAGCGTTGACCCGAGGGGGCGGACCGCGAACACTGAAGCTTTCTTT,CSVDPRGRTANTEAFF
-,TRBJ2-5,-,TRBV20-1,TGCAGTGCTACGGTCACCGGAGAGACCCAGTACTTC,CSATVTGETQYF
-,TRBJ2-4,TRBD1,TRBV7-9,TGTGCCAGCAGCTCAGGACAGGGCAAAAACATTCAGTACTTC,CASSSGQGKNIQYF
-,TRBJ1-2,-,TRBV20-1,TGCAGTGCTAGTGGGCCGCCTCAGTATGGCTACACCTTC,CSASGPPQYGYTF
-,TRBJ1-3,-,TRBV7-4,TGTGCCAGCAGCCACCGACAGGAAGCCTCTGGAAACACCATATATTTT,CASSHRQEASGNTIYF
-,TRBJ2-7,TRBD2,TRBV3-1,TGTGCCAGCAGCCCTTACCTGGGACTAGCGGGGATATACGAGCAGTACTTC,CASSPYLGLAGIYEQYF
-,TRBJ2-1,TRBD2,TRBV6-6,TGTGCCAGCATACTAGCGGGGGATCATGAGCAGTTCTTC,CASILAGDHEQFF
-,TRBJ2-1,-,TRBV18,TGTGCCAGCTCACCAGGGGGGAACAATGAGCAGTTCTTC,CASSPGGNNEQFF
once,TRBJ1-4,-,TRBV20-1,TGCAGTGCGAGTTCTACTCCGGGACAAGGAAGGTATTATGAAAAACTGTTTTTT,CSASSTPGQGRYYEKLFF
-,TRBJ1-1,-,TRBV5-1,TGCGCCAGCAGCATTACTGGGAACACTGAAGCTTTCTTT,CASSITGNTEAFF
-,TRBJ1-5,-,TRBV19,TGTGCCAGTACCTCGGGTTATGGCAATCAGCCCCAGCATTTT,CASTSGYGNQPQHF
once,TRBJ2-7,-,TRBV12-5,TGTGCTAGTGGTTTGTTAGCAGGGAGCGAGCAGTACTTC,CASGLLAGSEQYF
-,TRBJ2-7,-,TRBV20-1,TGCAGTGCTAGCGGTGGCAAATCCTACGAGCAGTACTTC,CSASGGKSYEQYF
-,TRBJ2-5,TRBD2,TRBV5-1,TGCGCCAGCAGATATGCGGGGGGCCAAGAGACCCAGTACTTC,CASRYAGGQETQYF
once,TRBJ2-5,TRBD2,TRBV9,TGTGCCAGCAGCGTAATGGCGGGGCGGGGGGAGACCCAGTACTTC,CASSVMAGRGETQYF
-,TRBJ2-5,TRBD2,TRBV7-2,TGTGCCAGCAGCTTAAGCGGCGGGGGGTTAGAGACCCAGTACTTC,CASSLSGGGLETQYF
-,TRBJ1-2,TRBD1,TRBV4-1,TGCGCCAGCAGACGGGGGGAGGGGGCAGACTCCACTCCCTATGGCTACACCTTC,CASRRGEGADSTPYGYTF